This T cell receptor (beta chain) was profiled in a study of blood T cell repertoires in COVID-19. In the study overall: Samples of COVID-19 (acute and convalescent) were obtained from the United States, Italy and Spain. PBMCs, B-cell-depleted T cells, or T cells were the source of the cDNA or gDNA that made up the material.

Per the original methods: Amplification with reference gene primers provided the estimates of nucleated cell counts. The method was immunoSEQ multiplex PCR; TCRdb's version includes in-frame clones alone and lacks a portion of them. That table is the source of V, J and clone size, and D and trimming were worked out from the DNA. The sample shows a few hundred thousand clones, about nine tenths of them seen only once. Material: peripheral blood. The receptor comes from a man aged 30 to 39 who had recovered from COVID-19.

The CDR3 loop reads CASSRAKGAGGNTIYF. In nucleotides, the CDR3 is TGTGCCAGCAGCAGGGCTAAGGGGGCAGGTGGAAACACCATATATTTT. The chain links TRBV3-1 (or the pseudogene TRBV3-2) to TRBJ1-3; TRBD1 agrees at 7 bases. J was trimmed by 3 bases and V by 5 bases; bases with no gene match: 10. The germline gives CDR1 LGHDT, CDR2 YNNKEL (reference sequence). CDR3 size: 16 residues.